The TCR beta chain under discussion was sequenced for a study of T cell responses to AZD1222 COVID-19 vaccine. The CDR3 covers 13 residues. Looked up from germline, CDR1 is MNHNS and CDR2 is SASEGT. V was shortened by 1 base and J by 7 bases, with 10 bases between the two germline ends. Sequencing used immunoSEQ multiplex PCR; TCRdb keeps in-frame clones, though not all of them. Of approximately 89,000 clones in the sample, about 88% were seen once. The sequence came from an adult in good health. The rearrangement links TRBV6-1 to TRBJ1-2; D is unclear. The sequencing used peripheral blood, collected on day 0 of AZD1222 vaccination. CDR3 DNA sequence: TGTGCCAGCAGTGAAGTTCGAGAAGGTGGCTACACCTTC. Protein: CASSEVREGGYTF.